The next 15 T cell receptor beta chains were all read from a single sample in a study of persistence of HIV-infected CD4 T cells. No antigens are known for them. Cells were stimulated with overlapping HIV-1 Gag 15-mer peptides. Memory cells lacking CD40L and CD69 with high CD45RO were sorted. The libraries were made with immunoSEQ version 4 in survey mode. Sequencing was performed with immunoSEQ multiplex PCR; in TCRdb, only in-frame clones are kept and a portion is missing. The sample has 38,000 or so clones, about 85% seen once; the top ten hold 5% to 7%. The input for sequencing was cultured CD4+ T cells from PBMCs, taken from a patient who received antiretroviral therapy. Receptor source: an adult with HIV. The donor label of this sample is uncertain.

The table lists this clone with a count of one. The chain employs TRBV4-2 and TRBJ2-4; perhaps D is TRBD1 or TRBD2 (5 bases each). V lost 1 base and J 7 bases, leaving 14 bases between the germline ends. CDR1 and CDR2 (germline): LGHNA, YNFKEQ. The CDR3 runs to 15 residues. Written as DNA, the CDR3 is TGTGCCAGCAGCCAAGTGGGGGAGTCAAGGAACATTCAGTACTTC. Translated: CASSQVGESRNIQYF.

This sequence joins TRBV2 and TRBJ1-2; 8 positions agree with TRBD1. Germline values: CDR1 SNHLY, CDR2 FYNNEI. The ends lost 6 bases at V and 0 bases at J; junction bases unmatched: 6. CDR3 length: 15 residues. The CDR3 DNA reads as TGTGCCAGCAGGAGACAGGGGACCGCTAACTATGGCTACACCTTC. This sequence encodes CASRRQGTANYGYTF.

The V gene is TRBV28, the J gene TRBJ2-2, with 12 bases fitting TRBD2. CDR1 is MDHEN, CDR2 SYDVKM, per germline. The V gene end was trimmed by 6 bases and the J gene end by 5 bases; junction bases not matched to a gene: 7. The CDR3 spans 16 residues. The CDR3 is CASRSTSGGKTGELFF. In DNA, the CDR3 is TGTGCCAGCAGGTCGACTAGCGGGGGAAAAACCGGGGAGCTGTTTTTT.

V gene TRBV5-1 combines with J gene TRBJ2-3, with 9 bases aligning to TRBD2. V dropped 2 bases and J dropped 4; count of bases not matched to a gene: 2. Germline V gives CDR1 SGHRS, CDR2 YFSETQ. This CDR3 has 14 amino acids. The CDR3 DNA sequence: TGCGCCAGCAGCTTTAGCGGGGGCGCAGATACGCAGTATTTT. Translating it yields CASSFSGGADTQYF.

The rearrangement joins TRBV2 to TRBJ1-6, with D possibly TRBD1 on 5 matching bases. Germline loops: CDR1 SNHLY, CDR2 FYNNEI. The CDR3 extends over 20 amino acids. Trimming shortened V by 3 bases and J by 0 bases, and 21 bases separated the two germline ends. Here the CDR3 DNA reads TGTGCCAGCAGTGATGGCCCCGTCTCAGGGCGAAGCTCCTATAATTCACCCCTCCACTTT. The encoded protein is CASSDGPVSGRSSYNSPLHF.

J is TRBJ1-3 and V is TRBV15; D remains ambiguous. This CDR3 region has 13 residues. The V end was cut by 0 bases, the J end by 6 bases, with 6 bases between. Germline V gene lookup returns CDR1 LNHNV and CDR2 YYDKDF (reference sequence). CDR3 loop: CATSRDPQNTIYF. DNA of the CDR3: TGTGCCACCAGCAGAGATCCCCAAAACACCATATATTTT.

This clone showed up just a few times. The chain combines TRBV6-5 with TRBJ2-1, with TRBD2 matching 7 bases. The CDR3 length is 12 residues. The V and J ends lost 10 bases and 8 bases, in that order; junction bases with no gene match: 8. The germline CDR1 and CDR2 sequences are MNHEY and SVGAGI. CDR3 region: CATREGRDEQFF. DNA of the CDR3: TGTGCCACCAGGGAGGGGAGGGATGAGCAGTTCTTC.

This chain connects TRBV28 to TRBJ2-7; TRBD1 might be the D (5 bases). Looked up from germline, CDR1 is MDHEN and CDR2 is SYDVKM. The V and J ends lost 8 bases and 0 bases respectively, with 14 bases between them. The CDR3 runs 14 residues. CDR3 sequence reads: CASLPDRNSYEQYF. The CDR3 nucleotides are TGTGCCAGCCTCCCTGACAGAAACTCCTACGAGCAGTACTTC.

The J gene is TRBJ2-7, the V gene TRBV9; D is ambiguous. The germline gives CDR1 SGDLS, CDR2 YYNGEE. The CDR3 runs 15 residues. Trimming stripped 0 bases from V and 3 bases from J, with 13 bases between. The CDR3 sequence is CASSVEQYGRYEQYF. The CDR3 bases are TGTGCCAGCAGCGTAGAACAGTACGGGCGCTACGAGCAGTACTTC.

This clone turned up a few times. The V gene is TRBV2, the J gene TRBJ2-7, with 9 nucleotides matching TRBD1. The ends lost 7 bases at V and 3 bases at J; junction bases unmatched: 10. The CDR3 spans 15 residues. Germline V gives CDR1 SNHLY, CDR2 FYNNEI. The CDR3, as DNA: TGTGCCAGCAAACAGGGACAGGGTGGGATCTACGAGCAGTACTTC. Its translation: CASKQGQGGIYEQYF.

This clone has a single count. The chain carries TRBV10-2 and TRBJ1-1; D gene unclear. The V gene's germline CDR1 is WSHSY and CDR2 SAAADI. The CDR3 runs 12 residues. The V end lost 8 bases, the J end lost 0 bases, and 7 bases lay between the germline ends. This CDR3 reads CASGPMNTEAFF. For the CDR3, the DNA is TGCGCCAGCGGGCCAATGAACACTGAAGCTTTCTTT.

The rearrangement links TRBV3-1 (or the pseudogene TRBV3-2) to TRBJ2-2; 9 bases fit TRBD2. The V gene end was trimmed by 1 base and the J gene end by 7 bases; junction bases not matched to a gene: 1. Germline loops: CDR1 LGHDT, CDR2 YNNKEL (reference sequence). The CDR3 spans 14 residues. The CDR3 region is CASSQVLAGGELFF. In nucleotides, the CDR3 is TGTGCCAGCAGCCAAGTACTAGCGGGCGGGGAGCTGTTTTTT.

This chain joins TRBV5-1 and TRBJ1-2; maybe TRBD1 (5 bases). Germline CDR1 SGHRS, CDR2 YFSETQ. Trimming pared 2 bases from V and 4 bases from J, leaving 12 bases between. The CDR3 sequence is 14 residues long. The CDR3 here is CASSFSDTAYGYTF. CDR3 in DNA: TGCGCCAGCAGCTTTTCGGACACGGCCTATGGCTACACCTTC.

The chain is built from TRBV2 and TRBJ1-4; TRBD1 is a possible D gene (5 bases). With 7 bases removed from V and 0 bases from J, the gap between germline ends came to 12 bases. Germline assignment: CDR1 SNHLY and CDR2 FYNNEI. CDR3 length equals 15 residues. The CDR3 region is CASTGYWTTNEKLFF. In DNA form, the CDR3 reads TGTGCCAGCACAGGGTATTGGACAACTAATGAAAAACTGTTTTTT.

In nucleotides, the CDR3 is TGTGCCAGCAGCTTAGCCCGGACTGCAAACACCGGGGAGCTGTTTTTT. Its protein is CASSLARTANTGELFF. The chain carries TRBV7-2 and TRBJ2-2; D is perhaps TRBD2 (5 bases). Germline V gives CDR1 SGHTA, CDR2 FQGNSA. The CDR3 has 16 amino acids. Trimming pared 0 bases from V and 2 bases from J, leaving 10 bases between. Supplemented by reference TRBV7-2 and TRBJ2-2, the full variable domain reads GAGVSQSPSNKVTEKGKDVELRCDPISGHTALYWYRQSLGQGLEFLIYFQGNSAPDKSGLPSDRFSAERTGGSVSTLTIQRTQQEDSAVYLCASSLARTANTGELFFGEGSRLTVL.